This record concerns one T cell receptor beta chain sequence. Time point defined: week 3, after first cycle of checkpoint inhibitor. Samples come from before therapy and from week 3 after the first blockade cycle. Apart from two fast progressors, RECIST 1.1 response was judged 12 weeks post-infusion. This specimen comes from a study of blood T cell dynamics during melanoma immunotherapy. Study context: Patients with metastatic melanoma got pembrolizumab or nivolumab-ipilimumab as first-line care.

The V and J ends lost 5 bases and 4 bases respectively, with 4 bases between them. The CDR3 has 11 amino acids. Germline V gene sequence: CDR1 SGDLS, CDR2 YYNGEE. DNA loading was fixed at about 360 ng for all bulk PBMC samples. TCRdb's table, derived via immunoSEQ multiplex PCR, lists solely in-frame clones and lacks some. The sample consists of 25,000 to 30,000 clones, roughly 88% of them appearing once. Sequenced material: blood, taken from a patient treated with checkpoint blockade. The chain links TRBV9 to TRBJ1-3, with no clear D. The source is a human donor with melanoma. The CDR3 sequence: CASSRGNTIYF. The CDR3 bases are TGTGCCAGCAGTAGAGGAAACACCATATATTTT.